These T cell receptor beta chains were read from a single sample in a study of blood T cell repertoires in COVID-19. Assay: immunoSEQ multiplex PCR; the TCRdb copy retains only in-frame clones and omits some. Of approximately 270,000 clones listed, 85% to 90% are singletons. The sequenced material came from PBMCs or T cells enriched from blood (not recorded which). The receptors originated from a man aged 35 to 55 who had recovered from COVID-19. Both conserved end residues are part of each CDR3. The D gene is left open where the match is weak. The size of a clone is reported for some rows only, either as once, few or many, or as a class for expanded clones.

J: TRBJ1-5
D: -
V: TRBV27
size: few
DNA: TGTGCCAGCAGTTTTGGGAGGGGGAATCAGCCCCAGCATTTT
CDR3: CASSFGRGNQPQHF

J: TRBJ2-7
D: -
V: TRBV6-6
size: -
DNA: TGTGCCAGCAGTTACCGGGACTCCCACGAGCAGTACTTC
CDR3: CASSYRDSHEQYF

J: TRBJ2-7
D: TRBD2
V: TRBV28
size: -
DNA: TGTGCCAGTACTCCCGGGGGGGACCCTAGCTCCTACGAGCAGTACTTC
CDR3: CASTPGGDPSSYEQYF

J: TRBJ2-4
D: TRBD1
V: TRBV3-1/TRBV3-2
size: -
DNA: TGTGCCAGCAGCCATTCCGGGACAGGGGGCGAGTTTTACCAAAACATTCAGTACTTC
CDR3: CASSHSGTGGEFYQNIQYF

J: TRBJ2-5
D: -
V: TRBV20-1
size: -
DNA: TGCAGTGCTAGTATAGTAAAAGAGACCCAGTACTTC
CDR3: CSASIVKETQYF

J: TRBJ2-7
D: TRBD1
V: TRBV11-1
size: -
DNA: TGTGCCAGCAGCCTCACCGGGACAGAAAACGACGAGCAGTACTTC
CDR3: CASSLTGTENDEQYF

J: TRBJ1-2
D: -
V: TRBV10-3
size: -
DNA: TGTGCCATCGGTGGAGGCAGCAATAACTTCTATAGCTACACCTTC
CDR3: CAIGGGSNNFYSYTF

J: TRBJ1-5
D: TRBD1
V: TRBV2
size: once
DNA: TGTGCCAGCAGTGAGTGGGGACAGGTTAAGGGGGATAGCAATCAGCCCCAGCATTTT
CDR3: CASSEWGQVKGDSNQPQHF

J: TRBJ1-1
D: -
V: TRBV30
size: -
DNA: TGTGCCTGGAGTGTAGGGGGGAACACTGAAGCTTTCTTT
CDR3: CAWSVGGNTEAFF

J: TRBJ2-1
D: TRBD2
V: TRBV19
size: -
DNA: TGTGCCAGTAGTAGGGAGCGGGGGGGCTCCTACAATGAGCAGTTCTTC
CDR3: CASSRERGGSYNEQFF

J: TRBJ1-2
D: -
V: TRBV18
size: few
DNA: TGTGCCAGCTCAGCAATCCGGTATGGCTACACCTTC
CDR3: CASSAIRYGYTF

J: TRBJ1-2
D: -
V: TRBV3-1/TRBV3-2
size: -
DNA: TGTGCCAGCAGCCAAGGCCACTTTGGACAGAGAGGCTACACCTTC
CDR3: CASSQGHFGQRGYTF

J: TRBJ1-1
D: TRBD1
V: TRBV6-5
size: -
DNA: TGTGCCAGCAGTAAACAGGGGCGTGGCACTGAAGCTTTCTTT
CDR3: CASSKQGRGTEAFF

J: TRBJ2-5
D: -
V: TRBV11-2
size: -
DNA: TGTGCCAGCAGCCAACAGGCGAACCAAGAGACCCAGTACTTC
CDR3: CASSQQANQETQYF

J: TRBJ1-2
D: -
V: TRBV5-1
size: -
DNA: TGCGCCAGCAGTATGGGGCCCTATGGCTACACCTTC
CDR3: CASSMGPYGYTF

J: TRBJ1-4
D: -
V: TRBV7-9
size: -
DNA: TGTGCCAGCAGCTTAGATGTGGGCCTGGAGGTTGAAAAACTGTTTTTT
CDR3: CASSLDVGLEVEKLFF

J: TRBJ2-7
D: TRBD2
V: TRBV4-1
size: -
DNA: TGCGCCAGCAGCCAGGGACTAGCGGGTGCCTACGAGCAGTACTTC
CDR3: CASSQGLAGAYEQYF

J: TRBJ2-6
D: -
V: TRBV5-1
size: -
DNA: TGCGCCAGCAGCTTGGCGGACAGCCCCTCTGGGGCCAACGTCCTGACTTTC
CDR3: CASSLADSPSGANVLTF

J: TRBJ1-2
D: TRBD1
V: TRBV6-5
size: -
DNA: TGTGCCAGCAGTCAGTCCCGGGACAGGGTTGACGGCTACACCTTC
CDR3: CASSQSRDRVDGYTF

J: TRBJ1-2
D: TRBD1
V: TRBV6-5
size: -
DNA: TGTGCCAGCAGTATGGACAGGACTAACTATGGCTACACCTTC
CDR3: CASSMDRTNYGYTF

J: TRBJ1-5
D: -
V: TRBV30
size: -
DNA: TGTGCCTGGAGTGCACAGGTCTTGGGGCCCCAGCATTTT
CDR3: CAWSAQVLGPQHF

J: TRBJ1-1
D: -
V: TRBV7-8
size: -
DNA: TGTGCCAGCAGCCCACGGACAGCGAACACTGAAGCTTTCTTT
CDR3: CASSPRTANTEAFF

J: TRBJ1-5
D: -
V: TRBV19
size: -
DNA: TGTGCCAGTAGTATAGCCGAGGGAAGCAATCAGCCCCAGCATTTT
CDR3: CASSIAEGSNQPQHF

J: TRBJ2-4
D: -
V: TRBV3-1/TRBV3-2
size: -
DNA: TGTGCCAGCAGCCAAGATCAGGGACAATGGGCCAAAAACATTCAGTACTTC
CDR3: CASSQDQGQWAKNIQYF

J: TRBJ2-3
D: TRBD2
V: TRBV5-1
size: -
DNA: TGCGCCAGCAGCATGGGTGCGGGAGCGTCAGATACGCAGTATTTT
CDR3: CASSMGAGASDTQYF

J: TRBJ1-5
D: TRBD1
V: TRBV6-5
size: -
DNA: TGTGCCAGCGTGAGAGACAGGGGTAGCAATCAGCCCCAGCATTTT
CDR3: CASVRDRGSNQPQHF

J: TRBJ2-3
D: -
V: TRBV30
size: -
DNA: TGTGCCTGGAGTGTACGTCCGGGAGATACGCAGTATTTT
CDR3: CAWSVRPGDTQYF

J: TRBJ1-4
D: -
V: TRBV12-3/TRBV12-4
size: -
DNA: TGTGCCAGCGGGAGGTTGGGTGAAAAACTGTTTTTT
CDR3: CASGRLGEKLFF